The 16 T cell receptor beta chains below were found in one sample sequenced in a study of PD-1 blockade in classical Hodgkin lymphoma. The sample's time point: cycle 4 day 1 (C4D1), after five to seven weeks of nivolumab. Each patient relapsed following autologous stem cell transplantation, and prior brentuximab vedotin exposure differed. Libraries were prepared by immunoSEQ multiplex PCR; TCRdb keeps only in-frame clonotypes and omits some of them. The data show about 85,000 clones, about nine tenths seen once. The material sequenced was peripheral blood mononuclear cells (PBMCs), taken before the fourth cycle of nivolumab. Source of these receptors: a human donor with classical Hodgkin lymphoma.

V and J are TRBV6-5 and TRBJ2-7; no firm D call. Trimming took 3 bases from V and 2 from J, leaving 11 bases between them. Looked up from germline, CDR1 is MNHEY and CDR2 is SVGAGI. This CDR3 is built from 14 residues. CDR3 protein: CASSYMRGAYEQYF. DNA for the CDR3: TGTGCCAGCAGTTATATGAGAGGAGCCTACGAGCAGTACTTC.

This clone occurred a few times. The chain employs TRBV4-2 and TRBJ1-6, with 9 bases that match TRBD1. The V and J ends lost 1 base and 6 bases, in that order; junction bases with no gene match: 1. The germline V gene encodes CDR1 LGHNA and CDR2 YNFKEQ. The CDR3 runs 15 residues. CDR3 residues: CASSQGQGVNSPLHF. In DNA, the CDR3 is TGTGCCAGCAGCCAAGGACAGGGGGTTAATTCACCCCTCCACTTT.

This chain's CDR3 is CASSLLVSSGNTIYF. CDR3 sequence (DNA): TGTGCCAGCAGTTTATTGGTGAGCTCTGGAAACACCATATATTTT. The chain has TRBV28 and TRBJ1-3; D remains unclear. Trimming shortened V by 1 base and J by 0 bases, and 7 bases separated the two germline ends. Germline-derived CDR1 and CDR2 are MDHEN and SYDVKM. The CDR3 is made up of 15 amino acids.

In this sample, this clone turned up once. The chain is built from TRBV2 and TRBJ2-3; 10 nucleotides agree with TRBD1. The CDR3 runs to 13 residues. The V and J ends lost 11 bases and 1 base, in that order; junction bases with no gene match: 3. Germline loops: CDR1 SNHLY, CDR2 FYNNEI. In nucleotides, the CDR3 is TGTGCCGGGACAGGGGACCGCACAGATACGCAGTATTTT. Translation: CAGTGDRTDTQYF.

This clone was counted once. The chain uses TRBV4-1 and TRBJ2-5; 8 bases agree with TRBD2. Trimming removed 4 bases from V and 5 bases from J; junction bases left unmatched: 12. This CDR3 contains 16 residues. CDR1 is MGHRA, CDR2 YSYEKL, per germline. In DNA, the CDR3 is TGCGCCAGCAGCCGAAACTGGGATTCGGGGGGGGAGACCCAGTACTTC. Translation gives CASSRNWDSGGETQYF.

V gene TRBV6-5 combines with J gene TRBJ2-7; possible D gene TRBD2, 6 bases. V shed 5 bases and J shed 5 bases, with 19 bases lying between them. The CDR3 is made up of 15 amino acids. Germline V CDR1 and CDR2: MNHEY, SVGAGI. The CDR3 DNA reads TGTGCCAGCAGTAGGGCGGGGACCCTCTCTCACGAGCAGTACTTC. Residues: CASSRAGTLSHEQYF.

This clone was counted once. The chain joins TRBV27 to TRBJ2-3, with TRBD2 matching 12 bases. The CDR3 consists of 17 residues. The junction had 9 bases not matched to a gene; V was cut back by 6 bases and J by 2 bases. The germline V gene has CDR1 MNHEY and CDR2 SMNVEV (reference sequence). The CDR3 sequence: CASSPGLAGTATDTQYF. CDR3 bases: TGTGCCAGCAGCCCTGGACTAGCGGGGACCGCCACAGATACGCAGTATTTT.

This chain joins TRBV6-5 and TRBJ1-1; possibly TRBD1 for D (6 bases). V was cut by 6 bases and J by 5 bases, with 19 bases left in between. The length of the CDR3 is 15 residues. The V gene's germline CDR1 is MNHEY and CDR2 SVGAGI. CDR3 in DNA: TGTGCCAGCAGACCCAAATTACAGGGTTATACTGAAGCTTTCTTT. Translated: CASRPKLQGYTEAFF.

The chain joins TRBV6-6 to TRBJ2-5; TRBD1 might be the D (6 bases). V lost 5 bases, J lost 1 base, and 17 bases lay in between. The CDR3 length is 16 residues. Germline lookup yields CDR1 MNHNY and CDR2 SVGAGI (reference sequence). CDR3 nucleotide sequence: TGTGCCAGCAGTATAGGTGGACAGAGGTCCCAAGAGACCCAGTACTTC. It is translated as CASSIGGQRSQETQYF.

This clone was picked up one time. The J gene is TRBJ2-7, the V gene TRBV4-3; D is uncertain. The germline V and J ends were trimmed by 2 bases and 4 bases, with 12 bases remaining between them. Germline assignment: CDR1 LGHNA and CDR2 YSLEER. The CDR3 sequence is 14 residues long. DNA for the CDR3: TGCGCCAGCAGCCAACTTCAATCGAAATACGAGCAGTACTTC. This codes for CASSQLQSKYEQYF.

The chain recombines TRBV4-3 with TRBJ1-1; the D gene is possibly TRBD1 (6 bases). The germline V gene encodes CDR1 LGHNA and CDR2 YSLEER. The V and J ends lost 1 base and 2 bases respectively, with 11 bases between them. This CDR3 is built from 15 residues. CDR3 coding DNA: TGCGCCAGCAGCCAAGGCCGGGACACCAACACTGAAGCTTTCTTT. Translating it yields CASSQGRDTNTEAFF.

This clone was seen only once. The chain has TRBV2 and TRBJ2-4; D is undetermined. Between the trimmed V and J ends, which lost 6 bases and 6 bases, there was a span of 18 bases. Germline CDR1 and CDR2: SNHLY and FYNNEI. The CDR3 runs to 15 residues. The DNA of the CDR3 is TGTGCCAGCAGCCCATATGATGTAGCCGGAAACATTCAGTACTTC. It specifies CASSPYDVAGNIQYF. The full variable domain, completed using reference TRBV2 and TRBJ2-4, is EPEVTQTPSHQVTQMGQEVILRCVPISNHLYFYWYRQILGQKVEFLVSFYNNEISEKSEIFDDQFSVERPDGSNFTLKIRSTKLEDSAMYFCASSPYDVAGNIQYFGAGTRLSVL.

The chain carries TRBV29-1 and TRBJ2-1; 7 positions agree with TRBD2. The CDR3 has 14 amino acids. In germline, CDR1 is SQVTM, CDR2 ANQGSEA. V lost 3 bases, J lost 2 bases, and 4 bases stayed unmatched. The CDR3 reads CSVEGGTPYNEQFF. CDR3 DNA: TGCAGCGTTGAGGGGGGGACCCCCTACAATGAGCAGTTCTTC.

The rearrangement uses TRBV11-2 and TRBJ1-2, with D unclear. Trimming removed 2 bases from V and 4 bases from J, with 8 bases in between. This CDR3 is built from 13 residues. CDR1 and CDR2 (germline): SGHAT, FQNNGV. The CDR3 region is CASSLSVVYGYTF. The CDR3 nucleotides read TGTGCCAGCAGCTTATCGGTTGTCTATGGCTACACCTTC.

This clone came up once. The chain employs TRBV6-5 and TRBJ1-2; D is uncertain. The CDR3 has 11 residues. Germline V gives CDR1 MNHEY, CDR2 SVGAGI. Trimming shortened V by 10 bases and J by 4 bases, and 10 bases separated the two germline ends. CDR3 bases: TGTGCCACCCAGAGGGCCTATGGCTACACCTTC. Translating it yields CATQRAYGYTF.

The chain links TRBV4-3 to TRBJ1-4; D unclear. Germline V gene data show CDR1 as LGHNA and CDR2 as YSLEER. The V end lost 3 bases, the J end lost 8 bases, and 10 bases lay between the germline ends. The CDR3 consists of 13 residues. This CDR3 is CASSHPGREKLFF. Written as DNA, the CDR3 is TGCGCCAGCAGCCACCCCGGCAGGGAAAAACTGTTTTTT.